This T cell receptor beta chain comes out of a study of T-cell reconstitution after alpha-beta-depleted transplantation in children listed by TCRdb under 2016. In the study overall: T-cell immune reconstitution after TCRalphabeta/CD19-depleted allogeneic hematopoietic cell transplantation in children was quantitatively tracked in the study by means of TCR repertoire profiling. General conclusions and limits of the study: Hyperexpanded clone frequencies declined over subsequent months; after one year, T-cell counts and TCRbeta diversity were mostly attributed to newly produced T cells. The apparently early recovery of alphabetaT-cell counts about two months after transplant reportedly depended on only several hundred rapidly expanded clones that came from non-depleted graft cells. In some patients, the high TCRbeta diversity seen at day 60 was put down to recipient T cells and intrathymic progenitors that had survived conditioning.

The treatment or condition label of this sample denotes: allogeneic hematopoietic cell transplantation with graft depleted of TCRalphabeta T cells and CD19 B cells. The transplant recipients were children given TCRalphabeta/CD19-depleted allogeneic hematopoietic cell grafts. Library construction relied on PCR. These reads were obtained on an Illumina HiSeq 2500. TCR libraries were prepared with molecular barcoding, using unique molecular identifiers to normalize TCRbeta repertoire quantification. Through fastp at Q25 and MiXCR, TCRdb rebuilt clones from the public reads, retaining in-frame beta chains. Rows with a matching CDR3 protein are joined into one entry that keeps the most common DNA and genes. This sample is represented by hundreds of thousands of distinct CDR3 sequences; around 15% of them were singletons. The leading ten clones occupy about 41% of the sample. CDR1 and CDR2 are read off the germline V gene (reference sequence) as MNHEY and SMNVEV. Spanning cysteine to phenylalanine, the CDR3 consists of 14 amino acids. This entry keeps only the CDR3 DNA: 42 bases, framed from base 1.

This clonotype was seen just once. Its antigen has not been determined. Sequence at one end of the junction differs from germline and may be a read error. The sequence came from a male patient aged 2-10 years who had a stem cell transplant for acute lymphoblastic leukemia, so the T cells may come from the graft donor. Here the sequenced sample was PBMCs, mostly from graft donor cells, taken 360 days after TCRalphabeta/CD19-depleted stem cell transplant. The sequence is built from TRBV27 and TRBJ1-5; the central 7 bases match TRBD1. Here is the DNA: TGTGCCAGCAGTCCGGGGACAGTCAATCAGGCCCAGCATTTT. This translates into CASSPGTVNQAQHF.